The sample holds a few counts of the clone carrying this TCR beta chain. Its antigen is unknown. The data were taken from a study of post-analysis software for immune sequencing data. Germline loops: CDR1 SQVTM, CDR2 ANQGSEA. V shed 6 bases and J shed 0 bases, with 9 bases lying between them. This CDR3 spans 14 amino acids. TCR beta libraries were prepared from cDNA with unique molecular identifiers. From the PCR reads, TCRdb called clonotypes with MiXCR, one entry per CDR3 protein. The sample contains hundreds of thousands of distinct CDR3 sequences, about 50% of which appear only once. General study points: There were five or six TRBV segments more frequent in patients than controls, and TRBV5-6, TRBV5-1 and TRBV20-1 were among them.

This rearrangement joins TRBV29-1 to TRBJ2-6; D gene unclear. Sequencing was performed on blood. The TCR sequence derives from a girl between 5 and 17 years old with multiple sclerosis. CDR3 residues: CSVAHSSGANVLTF. The DNA of the CDR3 is TGCAGCGTCGCGCATTCCTCTGGGGCCAACGTCCTGACTTTC. The variable domain in full, with the rest retrieved from reference TRBV29-1 and TRBJ2-6, is SAVISQKPSRDICQRGTSLTIQCQVDSQVTMMFWYRQQPGQSLTLIATANQGSEATYESGFVIDKFPISRPNLTFSTLTVSNMSPEDSSIYLCSVAHSSGANVLTFGAGSRLTVL.